The present T cell receptor (beta chain) was sequenced within a study of T-cell reconstitution after alpha-beta-depleted transplantation in children. Study results and limitations: There were some patients whose high TCRbeta diversity at day 60 came from surviving recipient T cells and thymic progenitors. Alpha-beta T cells about two months after transplant reportedly derived from several hundred expanded graft clones.

Unique molecular identifiers were incorporated during preparation of the TCRbeta library. In TCRdb, the PCR reads were re-called with MiXCR into one record per CDR3 protein. This sample has approximately 500,000 distinct CDR3 sequences; roughly a tenth occur once, and the top ten carry 2% to 2.5%. This clonotype was seen repeatedly, ten times or more. Its antigen is as yet unknown. CDR1 SGDLS and CDR2 YYNGEE come from the germline V gene. Trimming removed 3 bases from V and 3 bases from J; junction bases left unmatched: 6. CDR3 length equals 14 residues. Sequencing was performed on PBMCs, taken before TCRalphabeta/CD19-depleted stem cell transplant. This receptor was taken from a child younger than 10 with inherited bone marrow failure, due to receive a stem cell transplant. The J gene is TRBJ2-7, the V gene TRBV9, with 7 bases matching TRBD1. The chain's CDR3 is CASSEGTAVYEQYF. The DNA for the CDR3 is TGTGCCAGCAGCGAAGGGACAGCTGTCTACGAGCAGTACTTC. Together with reference TRBV9 and TRBJ2-7, the CDR3 gives the full variable domain: DSGVTQTPKHLITATGQRVTLRCSPRSGDLSVYWYQQSLDQGLQFLIQYYNGEERAKGNILERFSAQQFPDLHSELNLSSLELGDSALYFCASSEGTAVYEQYFGPGTRLTVT.